This T cell receptor beta chain came from a study of blood T cell repertoires in COVID-19. As for the study in general: Specimens from acute and convalescent COVID-19 originated in the United States, Italy and Spain. The analysed material was cDNA or gDNA that came from T cells, B-cell-depleted T cells, or PBMCs.

The V end was cut by 0 bases, the J end by 2 bases, with 21 bases between. The CDR3 has 19 residues. Germline assignment: CDR1 MNHEY and CDR2 SMNVEV (reference sequence). The table came from immunoSEQ multiplex PCR; TCRdb's copy has only in-frame clones and leaves some out. The sample contains tens of thousands of clones, about 70% of which appear only once. This receptor was identified in a woman aged 55 to 70 in a cohort sampled during active or convalescent COVID-19. The sequenced material came from peripheral blood. The chain recombines TRBV27 with TRBJ2-3, with D possibly TRBD1 on 6 matching bases. CDR3 protein: CASSLSGYPDRPATDTQYF. The CDR3 DNA sequence: TGTGCCAGCAGTTTATCTGGCTACCCCGACAGGCCGGCCACAGATACGCAGTATTTT.